Included here is one T cell receptor (beta chain) sequence, with context. This clone has only a few counts. Its cognate antigen has yet to be identified. Within one base of it there is no much larger clone, and no base qualities were kept. What the time point label conveys for this sample: cells obtained before transplantation from donor or recipient. CD3+CD4+ and CD3+CD8+ populations were FACS-sorted from unstimulated pre-transplant donor and recipient cells taken from spleen or lymph nodes. This sample stems from a study of graft-versus-host responses after intestinal transplantation (dated by TCRdb to the early 2020s). Study-wide context: The transplants that recipients got were multivisceral, liver-intestinal, or isolated intestinal. All recipients received anti-thymocyte globulin induction followed by maintenance tacrolimus and steroids for approximately 3 years. After intestinal transplantation, graft-versus-host and host-versus-graft alloreactive T cell clones were followed in the graft, circulation and bone marrow using bulk TCR-beta CDR3 sequencing. To identify alloreactive clones, pre-transplant mixed lymphocyte reaction products were sequenced and then compared with unstimulated pre-transplant donor and recipient T cells. A cohort of about two dozen intestinal transplant recipients, including one retransplant, was enrolled, and a few patients lacking pretransplant specimens were excluded. Donor T cell macrochimerism was defined as a peak of at least 4% donor T cells among recipient peripheral blood mononuclear cells. Samples from a few later patients were sequenced in-house on an Illumina MiSeq with MiXCR processing rather than by the commercial service. Summary of the overall study and its limitations: The relatively low number and heterogeneity of intestinal transplant patients limited the conclusions. GvH clones turned up in recipient bone marrow, with some appearing earlier in ileal mucosa or blood, a pattern consistent with an intestinal mucosal origin. Peak levels of circulating GvH clones were associated with declines in HvG clones early after transplant. Patients with donor T cell macrochimerism had high GvH to HvG T cell clonal ratios in their allografts.

Receptor amplification or capture employed the immunoSEQ multiplex PCR assay. For most patients, genomic DNA was isolated with the Qiagen DNeasy Blood and Tissue Kit and sent frozen to Adaptive Biotechnologies for TCR sequencing. For most patients, high-throughput TCR-beta CDR3 sequencing of genomic DNA was performed by Adaptive Biotechnologies. In the original analysis: TCR sequencing data were retrieved from Adaptive's ImmunoSEQ software for around 20 patients, whereas a few other patients were processed with MiXCR and VDJtools. To correct CD4 versus CD8 sorting errors, any sequence found in both subsets at a frequency ratio below 5:1 was removed. Because the origin of CDR3 nucleotide sequences shared between donor and recipient could not be assigned, those sequences were removed. Alloreactive clones required at least 2-fold expansion over unstimulated cells and minimum CFSE-low frequency of 0.002% (template counts) or 0.001% (read counts). Clones detected in sequenced pre-transplant spleen, lymph node, or MLR CFSE-low populations of the donor or recipient were defined as mappable. The cumulative frequency of alloreactive clones was calculated as a percentage of all sequences, weighted by copy number. Sourced from immuneACCESS, this table was stored by TCRdb with only in-frame sequences that have V and J called. A share of the clones is absent; for the studies checked, an unresolved V gene accounts for under half, and the remainder has no known explanation. D and trimming come from the DNA, and the V and J calls and clone size come from that table. The table for this sample lists around 67,000 clones; about 80% of them were counted only once. Roughly 0.4% of the sample belongs to the ten largest clones.

According to the germline V gene (reference sequence), CDR1 reads LNHDA and CDR2 reads SQIVND. V trim: 10 bases; J trim: 2 bases; unmatched bases: 4. Spanning cysteine to phenylalanine, the CDR3 consists of 13 amino acids. Only the CDR3 part of the read is kept: 39 bases, read in frame from the first base. The sample in question was unstimulated CD4+ T cells sorted from spleen or lymph node cells, obtained before transplant. Here the chain combines TRBV19 and TRBJ1-5, with 8 junctional bases fitting TRBD1. The source of this sequence is a human donor who was the organ donor for an intestinal transplant. The sequence in DNA is TGTGCCACTGACAGGGGTCGCAATCAGCCCCAGCATTTT. Its translation is CATDRGRNQPQHF.